What follows describes a single T cell receptor (beta chain). The data were obtained in a study of T cell responses to AZD1222 COVID-19 vaccine. Generated by immunoSEQ multiplex PCR, the TCRdb table keeps only in-frame clones and is missing some. The sample includes approximately 120,000 clones, about 88% of them seen just once. The CDR3 is 15 residues long. V was cut by 2 bases and J by 3 bases, with 10 bases left in between. CDR1 is MNHEY, CDR2 SMNVEV, per germline (reference sequence). The source material was peripheral blood, sampled on day 0 of AZD1222 vaccination. J is TRBJ2-2 and V is TRBV27; D call uncertain. The source is an adult in good health. The CDR3 protein is CASSLTVLDTGELFF. The CDR3 coding sequence is TGTGCCAGCAGTTTAACAGTGTTGGACACCGGGGAGCTGTTTTTT.